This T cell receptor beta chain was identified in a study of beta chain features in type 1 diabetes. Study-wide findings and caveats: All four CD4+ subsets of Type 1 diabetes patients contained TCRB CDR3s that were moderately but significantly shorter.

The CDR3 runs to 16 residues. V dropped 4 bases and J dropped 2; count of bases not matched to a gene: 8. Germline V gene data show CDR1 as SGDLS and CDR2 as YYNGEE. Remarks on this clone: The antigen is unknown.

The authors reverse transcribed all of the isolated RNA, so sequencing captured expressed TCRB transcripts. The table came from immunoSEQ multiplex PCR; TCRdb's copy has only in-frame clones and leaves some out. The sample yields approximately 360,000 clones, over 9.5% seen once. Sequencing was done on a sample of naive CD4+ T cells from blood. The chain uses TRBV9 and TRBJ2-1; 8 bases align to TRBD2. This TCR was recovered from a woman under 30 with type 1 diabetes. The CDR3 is CASSLGTSGAYNEQFF. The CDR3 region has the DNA TGTGCCAGCAGCTTAGGAACTAGCGGTGCCTACAATGAGCAGTTCTTC.